Presented here are 27 T cell receptor beta chains from one specimen sequenced in a study of response to subunit inactivated influenza vaccine listed by TCRdb under 2018. The method was RT-PCR. The run used an Illumina HiSeq 2500. The public reads were run again by TCRdb, first through fastp at Q25 and then through MiXCR, and only productive beta chains were kept. Under each unique CDR3 protein, matching rows form one entry showing the most common genes and DNA. Within this sample are about 780,000 distinct CDR3 sequences, with 15% to 20% of them counted one time only. The top ten constitute 9.5% to 13% of the sample. The sample here was PBMCs from blood, taken 4 to 6 days after vaccination. The receptors were gathered from a man aged 50-60 years who received an inactivated influenza vaccine. Donor details come from another sample of the same person, matched by shared clones.

This sequence joins TRBV27 and TRBJ2-1; 8 nucleotides line up with TRBD2. The CDR3 sequence is 16 residues long. CDR1 MNHEY and CDR2 SMNVEV come from the germline V gene (reference sequence). J lost 4 bases, V lost 2 bases, and 7 bases had no gene match. In DNA, the CDR3 is TGTGCCAGCAGTTTAAATTATCCGGGAGGGTACAATGAGCAGTTCTTC. Protein product: CASSLNYPGGYNEQFF.

V and J are TRBV7-8 and TRBJ2-3, with 11 bases aligning to TRBD2. CDR1 is SGHVS and CDR2 is FQNEAQ in the germline V gene. There are 16 residues in the CDR3. V lost 4 bases to trimming and J lost 5 bases; unmatched junction nucleotides: 8. The CDR3 spells CASSYRLAGKVDTQYF. CDR3 coding DNA: TGTGCCAGCAGCTACCGACTAGCGGGGAAGGTAGATACGCAGTATTTT.

The chain combines TRBV24-1 with TRBJ2-1, with 10 bases that match TRBD2. The CDR3 covers 15 residues. The junction had 5 bases not matched to a gene; V was cut back by 7 bases and J by 3 bases. Per the germline V gene, CDR1 is KGHDR and CDR2 is SFDVKD. The CDR3 reads CATSAGTSDYNEQFF. In nucleotides, the CDR3 is TGTGCCACCAGCGCCGGGACTAGCGACTACAATGAGCAGTTCTTC.

The chain has TRBV18 and TRBJ2-3; 9 positions agree with TRBD2. Trimming cost V 0 bases and J 2 bases; bases outside gene matches: 9. The length of the CDR3 is 18 residues. Germline V gives CDR1 KGHSH, CDR2 LQKENI. CDR3 residues: CASSPPGRLAETTDTQYF. The CDR3 DNA reads as TGTGCCAGCTCACCACCGGGTCGACTAGCGGAGACCACAGATACGCAGTATTTT.

The chain joins TRBV20-1 to TRBJ2-3; TRBD1 aligns across 9 bases. Germline assignment: CDR1 DFQATT and CDR2 SNEGSKA (reference sequence). This CDR3 comprises 15 residues. The ends lost 3 bases at V and 7 bases at J; junction bases unmatched: 11. The CDR3 DNA is TGCAGTGCTAGCCATCCGGGACAGGGAGTCAATACGCAGTATTTT. Amino acid sequence: CSASHPGQGVNTQYF.

This clonotype was counted ten times or more. The chain has TRBV6-2 or TRBV6-3 and TRBJ2-1; TRBD2 agrees at 9 bases. CDR3 length: 17 residues. The J segment lost 1 base and the V segment lost 6 bases, leaving 10 bases of the junction unmatched. The germline V gene has CDR1 MNHEY and CDR2 SVGEGT. The CDR3 here is CASRTYIAGDSYNEQFF. For the CDR3, the DNA is TGTGCCAGCAGAACGTACATAGCGGGAGATTCCTACAATGAGCAGTTCTTC.

A few counts support this clonotype. The chain recombines TRBV7-2 with TRBJ1-1; D gene ambiguous. The CDR3 is 15 residues long. The V end lost 3 bases, the J end lost 1 base, and 12 bases lay between the germline ends. Germline CDR1 SGHTA, CDR2 FQGNSA. CDR3 in amino acids: CASSLSHRKNTEAFF. The CDR3 DNA reads as TGTGCCAGCAGCTTGAGCCACCGTAAGAACACTGAAGCTTTCTTT.

CDR3 sequence (DNA): TGCGCCAGCAGTTGGGCGCGGGACAGGGGGCGGACTGAAGCTTTCTTT. Translated, it gives CASSWARDRGRTEAFF. The chain links TRBV5-1 to TRBJ1-1, with 12 bases identical to TRBD1. This CDR3 spans 16 amino acids. The V and J ends lost 5 bases and 5 bases, in that order; junction bases with no gene match: 10. The germline V gene has CDR1 SGHRS and CDR2 YFSETQ.

The CDR3 spells CSVEGDNQPQHF. The DNA of the CDR3 is TGCAGCGTTGAAGGGGACAATCAGCCCCAGCATTTT. The gene calls are TRBV29-1 and TRBJ1-5; D gene uncertain. V shed 1 base and J shed 3 bases, with 4 bases lying between them. The CDR3 sequence is 12 residues long. Germline V gene data show CDR1 as SQVTM and CDR2 as ANQGSEA.

This clonotype was recorded a few times. The chain joins TRBV27 to TRBJ2-7; D might be TRBD1 (6 bases). The germline V gene has CDR1 MNHEY and CDR2 SMNVEV (reference sequence). This CDR3 region has 15 residues. Trimming took 5 bases from V and 6 from J, leaving 20 bases between them. The chain's CDR3 is CASSASLDRPLEQYF. CDR3 nucleotide sequence: TGTGCCAGCAGTGCCTCTTTAGACAGGCCCCTCGAGCAGTACTTC.

This chain connects TRBV3-1 to TRBJ2-5, with no clear D. The germline CDR1 and CDR2 sequences are LGHDT and YNNKEL (reference sequence). There are 14 residues in the CDR3. The V gene lost 0 bases and the J gene lost 2 bases, with 7 bases spanning the gap. The CDR3, as DNA: TGTGCCAGCAGCCAAGATGCGAGGCAAGAGACCCAGTACTTC. Translated: CASSQDARQETQYF.

The table lists this clonotype with a count of one. A much larger clone is a single base away; this may be a read error. The J gene is TRBJ2-7, the V gene TRBV10-3, with TRBD1 matching 10 bases. This CDR3 is 18 amino acids long. The ends lost 5 bases at V and 2 bases at J; junction bases unmatched: 15. Germline V lookup: CDR1 ENHRY, CDR2 SYGVKD. As DNA, the CDR3 is TGTGCCATCAGTCCTATCCCGGGACAGGGGACTATTACCTACGAGCAGTACTTC. Translated: CAISPIPGQGTITYEQYF.

This clonotype was detected a few times. The V call is TRBV19, the J call TRBJ2-1; 8 nucleotides align to TRBD2. Germline V gene data show CDR1 as LNHDA and CDR2 as SQIVND (reference sequence). Unmatched junction bases numbered 6, after V lost 3 bases and J lost 8 bases. The CDR3 covers 14 residues. CDR3 protein: CASSIQRGWDEQFF. CDR3 in DNA: TGTGCCAGTAGTATCCAGCGGGGGTGGGATGAGCAGTTCTTC. Full variable domain (missing parts from reference TRBV19 and TRBJ2-1): DGGITQSPKYLFRKEGQNVTLSCEQNLNHDAMYWYRQDPGQGLRLIYYSQIVNDFQKGDIAEGYSVSREKKESFPLTVTSAQKNPTAFYLCASSIQRGWDEQFFGPGTRLTVL.

There are many counts of this clonotype. The rearrangement links TRBV29-1 to TRBJ2-7; D not resolved. The CDR3 contains 11 residues. Germline V gene data show CDR1 as SQVTM and CDR2 as ANQGSEA. Trimming took off 4 bases at V and 5 bases at J, with 9 bases between the two ends. CDR3 region: CSVGFSDEQYF. Written as DNA, the CDR3 is TGCAGCGTTGGGTTTTCCGACGAGCAGTACTTC.

A few counts support this clonotype. The chain joins TRBV6-6 to TRBJ2-1, with 7 bases lining up with TRBD1. The V gene end was trimmed by 4 bases and the J gene end by 7 bases; junction bases not matched to a gene: 4. The CDR3 covers 13 residues. Looked up from germline, CDR1 is MNHNY and CDR2 is SVGAGI (reference sequence). The CDR3 DNA reads as TGTGCCAGCAGTTCGACAGGGTGGAATGAGCAGTTCTTC. Its translation is CASSSTGWNEQFF.

This clonotype has a handful of counts. This chain joins TRBV20-1 and TRBJ1-5, with TRBD1 matching over 7 bases. The CDR3 spans 12 residues. Germline CDR1 is DFQATT and CDR2 is SNEGSKA (reference sequence). The trim removed 6 bases at V and 3 bases at J, leaving 2 bases unmatched. CDR3 sequence (DNA): TGCAGTGCCGGGACAGTCAATCAGCCCCAGCATTTT. It codes for CSAGTVNQPQHF.

This clonotype was detected ten times or more. The chain has TRBV28 and TRBJ2-5; possible D gene TRBD2, 7 bases. V was cut by 3 bases and J by 5 bases, with 13 bases left in between. Germline V gene data show CDR1 as MDHEN and CDR2 as SYDVKM. The CDR3 runs to 14 residues. The DNA for the CDR3 is TGTGCCAGCAGTTTTGGCGGGGGCCAGGAGACCCAGTACTTC. Translating gives CASSFGGGQETQYF.

The rearrangement links TRBV28 to TRBJ2-2, with a possible D match to TRBD2 (6 bases). V was pared by 5 bases and J by 8 bases, with 15 bases between. The CDR3 extends over 14 amino acids. Germline CDR1 reads MDHEN; CDR2 reads SYDVKM. CDR3 in amino acids: CASSRSSASGELFF. CDR3 coding DNA: TGTGCCAGCAGTCGTTCTAGCGCTTCAGGGGAGCTGTTTTTT.

This clonotype has ten or more counts. The junction does not match germline at one end; this may be a read error. This chain uses TRBV7-2 with TRBJ2-7; D is perhaps TRBD1 or TRBD2 (5 bases each). CDR1 is SGHTA and CDR2 is FQGNSA in the germline V gene. CDR3 length equals 12 residues. CDR3: CASSLAGTEQYF. The CDR3 DNA follows: TGTGCCAGCAGTTTAGCTGGGACCGAGCAGTACTTC. Based on the CDR3 plus reference TRBV7-2 and TRBJ2-7, the full variable domain is GAGVSQSPSNKVTEKGKDVELRCDPISGHTALYWYRQSLGQGLEFLIYFQGNSAPDKSGLPSDRFSAERTGGSVSTLTIQRTQQEDSAVYLCASSLAGTEQYFGPGTRLTVT.

In its sample, this clonotype was seen many times. V gene TRBV24-1 combines with J gene TRBJ2-2; D uncertain. The length of the CDR3 is 13 residues. Trimming removed 9 bases at V and 0 bases at J, with 7 bases between. Germline V gene lookup returns CDR1 KGHDR and CDR2 SFDVKD. The CDR3 spells CATDTPNTGELFF. DNA for the CDR3: TGTGCCACCGACACCCCGAACACCGGGGAGCTGTTTTTT.

This clonotype was picked up a small number of times. The chain has TRBV4-3 and TRBJ1-5; 11 nucleotides match TRBD1. V lost 8 bases, J lost 3 bases, and 6 bases stayed unmatched. Looked up from germline, CDR1 is LGHNA and CDR2 is YSLEER. This CDR3 has 15 amino acids. This chain's CDR3 is CASSRDRGNNQPQHF. The DNA of the CDR3 is TGCGCCAGCTCCCGGGACAGGGGGAACAATCAGCCCCAGCATTTT.

The chain is built from TRBV7-2 and TRBJ2-1; 7 bases fit TRBD2. Germline-derived CDR1 and CDR2 are SGHTA and FQGNSA. The CDR3 is 15 residues long. V lost 3 bases to trimming and J lost 4 bases; unmatched junction nucleotides: 6. CDR3: CASSFRASGYNEQFF. The CDR3 DNA sequence: TGTGCCAGCAGCTTTCGTGCTAGCGGATACAATGAGCAGTTCTTC.

CDR3 nucleotides: TGTGCCTGGAGTGGGACAATTAACACTGAAGCTTTCTTT. Translation gives CAWSGTINTEAFF. The chain links TRBV30 to TRBJ1-1; weak D call: TRBD1 (5 bases). The CDR3 extends over 13 amino acids. The V gene lost 1 base and the J gene lost 2 bases, with 8 bases spanning the gap. Per the germline V gene, CDR1 is GTSNPN and CDR2 is SVGIG (reference sequence).

This clonotype came up a few times. The V gene is TRBV5-1, the J gene TRBJ2-5; D may be TRBD2 (6 bases). CDR1 and CDR2 (germline): SGHRS, YFSETQ. The V and J ends lost 2 bases and 4 bases respectively, with 21 bases between them. The CDR3 runs to 17 residues. CDR3 sequence: CASSFGHSGYVGETQYF. The CDR3 region has the DNA TGCGCCAGCAGCTTTGGGCATAGCGGATACGTGGGAGAGACCCAGTACTTC.

This clonotype was seen at least ten times. The CDR3 loop is CASSLEGQPSDIQYF. In DNA form, the CDR3 reads TGCGCCAGCAGCTTGGAGGGACAGCCTTCAGACATTCAGTACTTC. V is TRBV5-1 and J is TRBJ2-4; TRBD1 matches 7 bases. CDR3 length equals 15 residues. V lost 0 bases and J lost 8; bases outside the gene matches: 8. The germline CDR1 and CDR2 sequences are SGHRS and YFSETQ.

This clonotype was found a few times. This chain joins TRBV20-1 and TRBJ1-5; 7 bases agree with TRBD1. This CDR3 has 14 amino acids. The V and J ends lost 2 bases and 4 bases, in that order; junction bases with no gene match: 5. The germline CDR1 and CDR2 sequences are DFQATT and SNEGSKA (reference sequence). In DNA form, the CDR3 reads TGCAGTGCTAGACAAGGGACAGCAAATCAGCCCCAGCATTTT. It encodes CSARQGTANQPQHF.

The chain carries TRBV12-3 or TRBV12-4 and TRBJ2-1, with 12 bases lining up with TRBD1. The CDR3 covers 15 residues. J was trimmed by 9 bases and V by 5 bases; bases with no gene match: 8. The CDR3 spells CASSHSGTGGIEQFF. CDR3 DNA sequence: TGTGCCAGCAGTCATTCCGGGACAGGGGGCATTGAGCAGTTCTTC.